The 25 T cell receptor beta chains below were found in one sample sequenced in a study of blood T cell repertoires in COVID-19. Method: immunoSEQ multiplex PCR; TCRdb's copy keeps in-frame clones and lacks some. The sample shows 180,000 or so clones, 86% of them seen only once. Sequences were obtained from peripheral blood. The origin of the receptors is a woman older than 75 in a cohort sampled during active or convalescent COVID-19.

V and J are TRBV5-6 and TRBJ2-1, with D possibly TRBD1 on 5 matching bases. V dropped 3 bases and J dropped 11 bases, with 18 bases sitting between them. Germline CDR1 reads SGHDT; CDR2 reads YYEEEE. The CDR3 spans 14 residues. The CDR3 spells CASSSSLGAQQQFF. The CDR3 DNA sequence: TGTGCCAGCAGCTCGAGCCTAGGGGCACAGCAGCAGTTCTTC.

As DNA, the CDR3 is TGTGCCTGGAGTGTACTAGGGCTAGCGGGACCCCTCAATGAGCAGTTCTTC. Encoded protein: CAWSVLGLAGPLNEQFF. This sequence joins TRBV30 and TRBJ2-1, with 9 positions matching TRBD2. V shed 0 bases, J shed 6 bases, and the junction held 12 bases outside the gene matches. The CDR3 extends over 17 amino acids. Germline V lookup: CDR1 GTSNPN, CDR2 SVGIG (reference sequence).

This clone turned up a few times. The CDR3 region is CASSSHRWGQDTEAFF. The CDR3 DNA is TGTGCCAGCAGCTCCCACAGGTGGGGGCAAGACACTGAAGCTTTCTTT. The chain combines TRBV7-9 with TRBJ1-1; D possibly corresponds to TRBD1 (6 bases). The CDR3 contains 16 residues. Germline CDR1 SEHNR, CDR2 FQNEAQ (reference sequence). Trimming removed 4 bases at V and 3 bases at J, with 18 bases between.

The chain couples TRBV6-5 to TRBJ1-5; possibly TRBD1 for D (6 bases). The CDR3 extends over 13 amino acids. Germline V gene lookup returns CDR1 MNHEY and CDR2 SVGAGI. Trimming pared 7 bases from V and 5 bases from J, leaving 12 bases between. The CDR3 nucleotides read TGTGCCAGCAAAGGGGGGGTGGATCAGCCCCAGCATTTT. Amino acid sequence: CASKGGVDQPQHF.

This chain uses TRBV3-1 (or the pseudogene TRBV3-2) with TRBJ1-6; maybe TRBD1 (6 bases). V lost 1 base, J lost 13 bases, and 17 bases lay in between. The germline V gene encodes CDR1 LGHDT and CDR2 YNNKEL (reference sequence). The CDR3 length is 15 residues. CDR3 amino acids: CASSQVGRGEFPLHF. CDR3 sequence (DNA): TGTGCCAGCAGCCAAGTGGGCAGGGGAGAGTTTCCCCTCCACTTT.

This chain uses TRBV6-5 with TRBJ1-5, with D unclear. The germline V and J ends were trimmed by 0 bases and 1 base, with 7 bases remaining between them. This CDR3 has 15 residues. Germline CDR1 reads MNHEY; CDR2 reads SVGAGI. As DNA, the CDR3 is TGTGCCAGCAGTTACTCTCGGGAGAGCAATCAGCCCCAGCATTTT. Amino acid sequence: CASSYSRESNQPQHF.

The chain uses TRBV5-4 and TRBJ2-7, with 8 bases aligning to TRBD1. V shed 2 bases, J shed 0 bases, and the junction held 4 bases outside the gene matches. There are 15 residues in the CDR3. Per germline, CDR1 SGHNT and CDR2 YYREEE (reference sequence). The CDR3 here is CASSFTGGGSYEQYF. The CDR3 DNA follows: TGTGCCAGCAGCTTTACAGGGGGAGGCTCCTACGAGCAGTACTTC.

The chain is built from TRBV11-3 and TRBJ2-3; D not certain. The CDR3 totals 14 residues. Germline CDR1 is SGHNT and CDR2 is YENEEA. V was shortened by 3 bases and J by 0 bases, with 7 bases between the two germline ends. In DNA, the CDR3 is TGTGCCAGCAGCTTGAGGAGAAGCACAGATACGCAGTATTTT. Protein: CASSLRRSTDTQYF. Using reference TRBV11-3 and TRBJ2-3 for the parts outside the CDR3, the full variable domain is EAGVVQSPRYKIIEKKQPVAFWCNPISGHNTLYWYLQNLGQGPELLIRYENEEAVDDSQLPKDRFSAERLKGVDSTLKIQPAELGDSAVYLCASSLRRSTDTQYFGPGTRLTVL.

The chain combines TRBV9 with TRBJ1-2; 7 positions match TRBD1. J was trimmed by 5 bases and V by 4 bases; bases with no gene match: 11. The CDR3 is 15 amino acids. Germline lookup yields CDR1 SGDLS and CDR2 YYNGEE. CDR3 protein: CASSTLSGQSYGYTF. The CDR3, as DNA: TGTGCCAGCAGCACCCTGTCGGGACAGAGTTATGGCTACACCTTC.

The V gene is TRBV16, the J gene TRBJ1-4; D uncertain. This CDR3 comprises 16 residues. The germline V and J ends were trimmed by 0 bases and 8 bases, with 16 bases remaining between them. Germline-derived CDR1 and CDR2 are KGHSY and FQNENV. The CDR3 sequence: CASSQSQALTPEKLFF. CDR3 coding DNA: TGTGCCAGCAGCCAATCGCAGGCCCTAACCCCGGAAAAACTGTTTTTT.

V usage is TRBV12-3 or TRBV12-4 and J usage is TRBJ1-1; a weak D match, TRBD1 (6 bases). V gave up 6 bases and J gave up 1 base, with 9 bases separating them. The CDR3 is 13 amino acids. The CDR3 nucleotides read TGTGCCAGCAGCCCGACAGGGAACACTGAAGCTTTCTTT. Its translation is CASSPTGNTEAFF.

The J gene is TRBJ1-2, the V gene TRBV6-5; D not certain. The germline CDR1 and CDR2 sequences are MNHEY and SVGAGI. This CDR3 is built from 13 residues. V was pared by 2 bases and J by 1 base, with 5 bases between. In DNA, the CDR3 is TGTGCCAGCAGTTACGACTTTAACTATGGCTACACCTTC. The encoded protein is CASSYDFNYGYTF.

This clone appeared once. This chain uses TRBV3-1 (or the pseudogene TRBV3-2) with TRBJ2-3; 9 nucleotides agree with TRBD2. The germline gives CDR1 LGHDT, CDR2 YNNKEL (reference sequence). Trimming at V came to 0 bases and at J to 0 bases, leaving 4 bases not matched to a gene. The CDR3 runs to 17 residues. The CDR3 reads CASSQEAGGSSTDTQYF. DNA for the CDR3: TGTGCCAGCAGCCAAGAAGCGGGGGGTAGCAGCACAGATACGCAGTATTTT.

The chain combines TRBV5-1 with TRBJ1-1, with D possibly matching TRBD1 (6 bases). Germline CDR1 SGHRS, CDR2 YFSETQ. V lost 0 bases and J lost 5, with 14 bases in between. This CDR3 is 15 amino acids long. CDR3 in DNA: TGCGCCAGCAGCTTGGCCCAGGGGTGGGGGACTGAAGCTTTCTTT. This translates into CASSLAQGWGTEAFF. Combining the CDR3 with reference TRBV5-1 and TRBJ1-1 gives the whole variable domain KAGVTQTPRYLIKTRGQQVTLSCSPISGHRSVSWYQQTPGQGLQFLFEYFSETQRNKGNFPGRFSGRQFSNSRSEMNVSTLELGDSALYLCASSLAQGWGTEAFFGQGTRLTVV.

The chain recombines TRBV2 with TRBJ2-3; 8 bases agree with TRBD2. The CDR3 spans 13 residues. The germline CDR1 and CDR2 sequences are SNHLY and FYNNEI. V shed 6 bases and J 6 bases; nucleotides not matched to a gene: 5. CDR3 nucleotides: TGTGCCAGCAGGCTAGCGGGTGGGGATACGCAGTATTTT. Translating gives CASRLAGGDTQYF.

V and J are TRBV5-1 and TRBJ2-2; 14 bases line up with TRBD2. The ends lost 0 bases at V and 9 bases at J; junction bases unmatched: 4. This CDR3 spans 16 amino acids. Germline V CDR1 and CDR2: SGHRS, YFSETQ. This chain's CDR3 is CASSLDGTSGSRELFF. The CDR3 bases are TGCGCCAGCAGCTTGGATGGGACTAGCGGGAGCAGGGAGCTGTTTTTT.

This chain uses TRBV2 with TRBJ2-5; TRBD1 is a possible D gene (6 bases). Between the trimmed V and J ends, which lost 6 bases and 5 bases, there was a span of 13 bases. The V gene's germline CDR1 is SNHLY and CDR2 FYNNEI. CDR3 size: 13 residues. In nucleotides, the CDR3 is TGTGCCAGCAGAGAGGACAGTGGGGAGACCCAGTACTTC. Translated: CASREDSGETQYF.

The rearrangement joins TRBV2 to TRBJ1-5, with a possible D match to TRBD1 (6 bases). Per the germline V gene, CDR1 is SNHLY and CDR2 is FYNNEI. The CDR3 is made up of 16 amino acids. V was pared by 6 bases and J by 2 bases, with 17 bases between. The CDR3 protein is CASSQRGWSGNQPQHF. The CDR3 coding sequence is TGTGCCAGCAGCCAGAGGGGGTGGAGCGGCAATCAGCCCCAGCATTTT.

V is TRBV11-3 and J is TRBJ1-1; 7 positions match TRBD1. Germline loops: CDR1 SGHNT, CDR2 YENEEA. V lost 4 bases and J lost 3; bases outside the gene matches: 8. The CDR3 has 15 amino acids. The CDR3 spells CASSYTLQGYTEAFF. CDR3 nucleotides: TGTGCCAGCAGCTATACTCTACAGGGGTACACTGAAGCTTTCTTT.

The chain uses TRBV10-2 and TRBJ2-3; TRBD2 might be the D (6 bases). CDR1 is WSHSY and CDR2 is SAAADI in the germline V gene. This CDR3 is 15 amino acids long. V lost 8 bases to trimming and J lost 0 bases, with 15 bases between them. For the CDR3, the DNA is TGCGCCAGCGGGATATGGCGGGGAAGCACAGATACGCAGTATTTT. Amino acid sequence: CASGIWRGSTDTQYF.

J is TRBJ1-2 and V is TRBV7-9; 7 bases line up with TRBD1. V dropped 0 bases and J dropped 8; count of bases not matched to a gene: 6. CDR1 and CDR2 (germline): SEHNR, FQNEAQ (reference sequence). CDR3 length equals 14 residues. The CDR3 nucleotides read TGTGCCAGCAGCTTAGCGACAGGGTTGGGCGGCTACACCTTC. Translated: CASSLATGLGGYTF. The whole variable domain, remainder taken from reference TRBV7-9 and TRBJ1-2, is DTGVSQNPRHKITKRGQNVTFRCDPISEHNRLYWYRQTLGQGPEFLTYFQNEAQLEKSRLLSDRFSAERPKGSFSTLEIQRTEQGDSAMYLCASSLATGLGGYTFGSGTRLTVV.

The rearrangement links TRBV3-1 (or the pseudogene TRBV3-2) to TRBJ2-7, with D tentatively TRBD1 (6 bases). Germline lookup yields CDR1 LGHDT and CDR2 YNNKEL (reference sequence). The CDR3 extends over 15 amino acids. V lost 4 bases, J lost 0 bases, and 13 bases lay in between. The CDR3 reads CASSPAPGASYEQYF. The DNA for the CDR3 is TGTGCCAGCAGCCCCGCCCCAGGGGCCTCCTACGAGCAGTACTTC.

This sequence joins TRBV27 and TRBJ1-2; D is uncertain. Trimming pared 6 bases from V and 7 bases from J, leaving 15 bases between. Germline CDR1 MNHEY, CDR2 SMNVEV (reference sequence). CDR3 length: 13 residues. DNA of the CDR3: TGTGCCAGCAGACCCGGAGGGTTTTTTGGCTACACCTTC. It encodes CASRPGGFFGYTF.

This chain links TRBV30 with TRBJ2-7; 8 bases match TRBD1. Germline V gene sequence: CDR1 GTSNPN, CDR2 SVGIG (reference sequence). V dropped 0 bases and J dropped 2; count of bases not matched to a gene: 6. CDR3 size: 15 residues. This CDR3 is CAWSVGSGGPYEQYF. The CDR3 DNA follows: TGTGCCTGGAGTGTCGGGTCAGGGGGCCCCTACGAGCAGTACTTC.

The V gene is TRBV10-3, the J gene TRBJ2-3; a weak D match, TRBD2 (5 bases). The CDR3 is 15 residues long. In germline, CDR1 is ENHRY, CDR2 SYGVKD. V was pared by 6 bases and J by 5 bases, with 18 bases between. The CDR3: CAISSRPGYEDTQYF. In DNA form, the CDR3 reads TGTGCCATCAGCAGCCGCCCGGGGTATGAAGATACGCAGTATTTT.